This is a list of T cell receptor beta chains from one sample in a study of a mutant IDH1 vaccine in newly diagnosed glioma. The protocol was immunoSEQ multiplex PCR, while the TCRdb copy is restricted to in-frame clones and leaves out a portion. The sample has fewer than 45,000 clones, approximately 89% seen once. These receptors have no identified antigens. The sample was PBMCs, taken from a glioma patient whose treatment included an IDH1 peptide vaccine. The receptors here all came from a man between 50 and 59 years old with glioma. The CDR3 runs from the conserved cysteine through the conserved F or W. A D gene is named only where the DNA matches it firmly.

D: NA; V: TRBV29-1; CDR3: CSVGVYEQYF
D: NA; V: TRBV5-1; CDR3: CASSWNHEQYF
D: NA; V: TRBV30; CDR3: CAWSVPVGGPTYGYTF
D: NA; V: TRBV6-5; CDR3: CASSPGATNQPQHF
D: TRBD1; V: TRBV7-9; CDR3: CASSSSHRDRGLTDTQYF
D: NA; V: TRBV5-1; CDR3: CASRPGTANEKLFF
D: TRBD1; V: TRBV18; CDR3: CASSPGDRAHEQYF
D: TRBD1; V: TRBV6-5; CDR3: CASRGTSARGEKLFF
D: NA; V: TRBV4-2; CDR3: CASSQDRAALTDTQYF
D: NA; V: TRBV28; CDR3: CASSSRVEAFF
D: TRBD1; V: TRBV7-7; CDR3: CASSLPGQGAGETQYF
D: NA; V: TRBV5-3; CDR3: CARSLGRRPGGNQPQHF
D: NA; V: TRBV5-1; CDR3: CASSLEGVTETQYF
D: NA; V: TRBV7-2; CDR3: CASSPPGGLSTGELFF
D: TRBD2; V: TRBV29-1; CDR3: CSVELRASGSNIQYF
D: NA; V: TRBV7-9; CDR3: CASSRYTEAFF
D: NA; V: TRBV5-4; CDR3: CASAGGGRETQYF
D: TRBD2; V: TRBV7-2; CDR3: CASSLDGTSGLRTQYF
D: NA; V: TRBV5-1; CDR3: CASSLAAGSSYEQYF
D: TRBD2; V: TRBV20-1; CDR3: CRGGGGYEQYF
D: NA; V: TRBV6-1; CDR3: CASSEGDTSYEQYF
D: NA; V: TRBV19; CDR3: CASSSFTGRETQYF
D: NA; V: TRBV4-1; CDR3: CASSQDGSGFEQYF
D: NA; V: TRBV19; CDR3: CASSIAAGKETQYF
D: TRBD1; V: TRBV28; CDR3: CASSLPGGLFGYTF